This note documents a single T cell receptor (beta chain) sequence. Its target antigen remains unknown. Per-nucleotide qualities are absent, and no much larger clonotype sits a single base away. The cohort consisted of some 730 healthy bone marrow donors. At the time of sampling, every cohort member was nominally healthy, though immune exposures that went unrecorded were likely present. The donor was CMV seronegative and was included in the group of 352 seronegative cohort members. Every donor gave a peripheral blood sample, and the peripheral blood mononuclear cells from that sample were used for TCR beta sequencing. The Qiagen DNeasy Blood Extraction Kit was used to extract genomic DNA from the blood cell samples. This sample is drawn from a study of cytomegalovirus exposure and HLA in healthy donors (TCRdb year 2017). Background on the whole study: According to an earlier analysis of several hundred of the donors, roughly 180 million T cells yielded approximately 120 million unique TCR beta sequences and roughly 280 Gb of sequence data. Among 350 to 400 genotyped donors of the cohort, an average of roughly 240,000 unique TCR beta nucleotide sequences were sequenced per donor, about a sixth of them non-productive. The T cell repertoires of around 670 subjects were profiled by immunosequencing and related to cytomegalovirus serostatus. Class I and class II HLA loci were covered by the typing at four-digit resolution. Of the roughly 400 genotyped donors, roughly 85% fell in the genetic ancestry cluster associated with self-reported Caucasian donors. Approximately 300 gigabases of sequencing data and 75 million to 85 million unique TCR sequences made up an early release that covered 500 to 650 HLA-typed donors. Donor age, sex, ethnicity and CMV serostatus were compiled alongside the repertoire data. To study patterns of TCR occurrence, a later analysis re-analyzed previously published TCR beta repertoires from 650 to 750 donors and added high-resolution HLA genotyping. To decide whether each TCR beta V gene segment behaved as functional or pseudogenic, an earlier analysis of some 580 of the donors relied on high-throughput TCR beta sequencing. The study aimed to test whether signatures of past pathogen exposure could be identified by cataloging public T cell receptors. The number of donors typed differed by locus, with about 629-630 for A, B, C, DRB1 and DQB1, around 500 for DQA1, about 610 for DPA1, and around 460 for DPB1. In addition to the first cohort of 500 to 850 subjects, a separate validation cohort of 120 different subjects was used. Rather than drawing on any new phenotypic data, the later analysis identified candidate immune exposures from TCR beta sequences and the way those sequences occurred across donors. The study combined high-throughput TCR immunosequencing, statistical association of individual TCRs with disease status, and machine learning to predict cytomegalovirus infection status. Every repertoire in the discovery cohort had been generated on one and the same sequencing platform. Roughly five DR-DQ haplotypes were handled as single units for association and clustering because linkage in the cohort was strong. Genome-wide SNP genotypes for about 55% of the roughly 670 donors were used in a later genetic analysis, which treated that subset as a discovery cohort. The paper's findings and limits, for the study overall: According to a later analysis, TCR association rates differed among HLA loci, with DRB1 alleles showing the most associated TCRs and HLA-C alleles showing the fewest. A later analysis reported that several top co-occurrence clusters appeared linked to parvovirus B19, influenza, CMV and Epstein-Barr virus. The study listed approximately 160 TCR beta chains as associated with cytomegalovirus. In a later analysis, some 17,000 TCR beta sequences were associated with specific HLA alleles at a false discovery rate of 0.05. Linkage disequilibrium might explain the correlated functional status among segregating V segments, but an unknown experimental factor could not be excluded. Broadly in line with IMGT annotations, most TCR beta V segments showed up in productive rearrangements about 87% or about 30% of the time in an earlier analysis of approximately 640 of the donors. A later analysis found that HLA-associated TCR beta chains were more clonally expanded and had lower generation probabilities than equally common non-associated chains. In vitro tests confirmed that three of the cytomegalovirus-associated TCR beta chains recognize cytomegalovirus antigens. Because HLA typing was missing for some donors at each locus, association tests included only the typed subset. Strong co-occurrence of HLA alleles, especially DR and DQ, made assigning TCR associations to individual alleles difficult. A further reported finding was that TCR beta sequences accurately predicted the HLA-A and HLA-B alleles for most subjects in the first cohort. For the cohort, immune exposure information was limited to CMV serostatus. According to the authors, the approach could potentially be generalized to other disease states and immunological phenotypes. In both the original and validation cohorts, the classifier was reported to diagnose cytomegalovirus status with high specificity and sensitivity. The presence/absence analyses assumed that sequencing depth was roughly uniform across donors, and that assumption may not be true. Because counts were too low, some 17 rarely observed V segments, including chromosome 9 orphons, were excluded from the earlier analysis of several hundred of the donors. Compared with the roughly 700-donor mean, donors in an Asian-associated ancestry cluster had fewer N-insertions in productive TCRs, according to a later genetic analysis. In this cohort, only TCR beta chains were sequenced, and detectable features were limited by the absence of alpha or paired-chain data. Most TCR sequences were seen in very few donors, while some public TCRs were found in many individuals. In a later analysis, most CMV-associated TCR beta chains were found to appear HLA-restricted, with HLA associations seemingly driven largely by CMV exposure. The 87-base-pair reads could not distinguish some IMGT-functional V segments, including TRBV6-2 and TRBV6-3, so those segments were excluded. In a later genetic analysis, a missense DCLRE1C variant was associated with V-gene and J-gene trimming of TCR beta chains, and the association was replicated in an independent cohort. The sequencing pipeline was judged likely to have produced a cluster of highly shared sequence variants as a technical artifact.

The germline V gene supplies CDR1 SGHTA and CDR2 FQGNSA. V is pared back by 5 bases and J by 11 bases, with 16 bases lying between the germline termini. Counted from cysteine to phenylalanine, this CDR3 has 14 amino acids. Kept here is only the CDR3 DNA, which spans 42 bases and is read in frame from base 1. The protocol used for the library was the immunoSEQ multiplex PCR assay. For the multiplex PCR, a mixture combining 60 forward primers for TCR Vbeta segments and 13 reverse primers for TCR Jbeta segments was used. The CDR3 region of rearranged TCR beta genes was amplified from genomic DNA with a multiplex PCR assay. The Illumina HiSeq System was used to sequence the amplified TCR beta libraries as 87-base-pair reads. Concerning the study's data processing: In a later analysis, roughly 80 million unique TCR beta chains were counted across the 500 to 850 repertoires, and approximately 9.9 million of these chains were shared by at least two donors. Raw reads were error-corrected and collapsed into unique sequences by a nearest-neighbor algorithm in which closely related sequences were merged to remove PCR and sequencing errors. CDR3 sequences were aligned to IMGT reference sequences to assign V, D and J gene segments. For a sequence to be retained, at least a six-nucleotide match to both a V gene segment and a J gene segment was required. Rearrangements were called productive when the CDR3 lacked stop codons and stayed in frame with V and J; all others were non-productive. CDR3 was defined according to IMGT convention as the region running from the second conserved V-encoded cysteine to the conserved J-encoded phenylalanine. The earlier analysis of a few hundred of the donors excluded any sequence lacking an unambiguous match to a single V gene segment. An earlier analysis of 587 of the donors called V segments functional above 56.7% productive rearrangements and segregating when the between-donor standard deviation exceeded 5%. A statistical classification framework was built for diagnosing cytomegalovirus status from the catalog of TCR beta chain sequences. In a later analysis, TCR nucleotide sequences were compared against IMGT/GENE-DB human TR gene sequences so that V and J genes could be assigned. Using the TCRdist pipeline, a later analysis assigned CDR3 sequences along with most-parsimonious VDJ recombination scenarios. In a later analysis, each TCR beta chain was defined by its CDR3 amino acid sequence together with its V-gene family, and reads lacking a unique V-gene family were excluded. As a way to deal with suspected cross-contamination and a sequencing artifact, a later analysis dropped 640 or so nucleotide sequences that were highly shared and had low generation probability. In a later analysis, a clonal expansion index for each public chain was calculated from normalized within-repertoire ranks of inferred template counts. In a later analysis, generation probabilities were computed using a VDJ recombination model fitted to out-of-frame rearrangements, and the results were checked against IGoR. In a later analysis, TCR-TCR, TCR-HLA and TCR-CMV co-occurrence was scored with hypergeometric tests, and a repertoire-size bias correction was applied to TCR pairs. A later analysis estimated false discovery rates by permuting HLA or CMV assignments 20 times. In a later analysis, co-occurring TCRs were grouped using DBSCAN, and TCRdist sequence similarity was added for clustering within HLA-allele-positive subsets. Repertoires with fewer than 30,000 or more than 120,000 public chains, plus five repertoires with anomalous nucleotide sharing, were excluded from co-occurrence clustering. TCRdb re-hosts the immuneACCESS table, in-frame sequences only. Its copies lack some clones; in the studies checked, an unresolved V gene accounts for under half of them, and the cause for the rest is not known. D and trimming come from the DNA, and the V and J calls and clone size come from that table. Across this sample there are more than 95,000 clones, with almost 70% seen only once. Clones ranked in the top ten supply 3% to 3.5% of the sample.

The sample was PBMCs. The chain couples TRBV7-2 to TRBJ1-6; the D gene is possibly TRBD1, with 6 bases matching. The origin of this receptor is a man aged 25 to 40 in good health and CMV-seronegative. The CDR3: CASSQGQGGAPLHF. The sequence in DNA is TGTGCCAGCAGCCAGGGGCAGGGAGGGGCACCCCTCCACTTT.